This T cell receptor beta chain was identified in a study of CD8 T cells in Susac syndrome. The V gene's germline CDR1 is ENHRY and CDR2 SYGVKD. Losses at the gene ends were 8 bases for V and 0 bases for J; bases not matched to a gene: 9. The CDR3 covers 18 residues. Reverse transcription of roughly 0.5 to 1 ug RNA was performed with random hexamers. TCRdb re-analysed the immunoSEQ multiplex PCR reads in MiXCR, keeping a single row per CDR3 protein. The sample consists of approximately 160,000 distinct CDR3 sequences, 92% of them appearing once. TCR beta sequences were obtained from blood CD8+ and CD4+ T cells.

The clonotype comes from a human donor in good health. V and J are TRBV10-3 and TRBJ2-1, with 14 bases fitting TRBD2. The sample was CD4+ T cells from PBMCs. The CDR3 nucleotides read TGTGCCATCCCCATGGGACTAGCGGGGGCGAGCTCCTACAATGAGCAGTTCTTC. Its translation: CAIPMGLAGASSYNEQFF.